The present entry profiles one TCR beta chain with its context. Its target is unknown. The CDR3 sequence is 12 residues long. Germline values: CDR1 GTSNPN, CDR2 SVGIG (reference sequence). With 3 bases clipped from V and 12 bases from J, the junction kept 8 bases outside the gene matches. The sample is drawn from a study of cytomegalovirus exposure and HLA in healthy donors. The study's findings and limits: Clonal expansion was found to be greater in HLA-associated TCR beta chains than in equally common others in a later analysis.

Vbeta (60) and Jbeta (13) primers were used in the PCR. The repertoire was sequenced with immunoSEQ multiplex PCR; TCRdb's copy has only in-frame clones and lacks some. The sample yields 150,000 to 160,000 clones, approximately 86% seen once. Sequenced input: PBMCs. The source of this sequence is a woman in her 50s in good health and CMV-seropositive. The chain couples TRBV30 to TRBJ2-1; the match to TRBD1 covers 7 bases. CDR3 region: CAWSQYRQGQFF. The CDR3 coding sequence is TGTGCCTGGAGCCAATATCGACAGGGGCAGTTCTTC. The whole variable domain, remainder taken from reference TRBV30 and TRBJ2-1, is SQTIHQWPATLVQPVGSPLSLECTVEGTSNPNLYWYRQAAGRGLQLLFYSVGIGQISSEVPQNLSASRPQDRQFILSSKKLLLSDSGFYLCAWSQYRQGQFFGPGTRLTVL.